These 32 T cell receptor beta chains came from one sample sequenced in a study of cytomegalovirus exposure and HLA in healthy donors (dated by TCRdb to 2016 to 2017). Library method: the immunoSEQ multiplex PCR assay. For the multiplex PCR, a mixture combining 60 forward primers for TCR Vbeta segments and 13 reverse primers for TCR Jbeta segments was used. Held by TCRdb, this immuneACCESS table contains in-frame sequences only and omits some clones. Under half of the omission traces to an unresolved V gene where checked; the cause of the rest is unknown. This sample is represented by 150,000 to 200,000 clones; around two thirds of them were singletons. 10% of the sample rests with the top ten. Sequencing input: PBMCs. These receptors originate from a man younger than 40 in good health and CMV-seropositive.

The table lists this clone with a few counts. The chain employs TRBV23-1 and TRBJ1-1; 7 nucleotides match TRBD1. TRBV23-1 is designated an ORF whose function remains uncertain. Losses at the gene ends were 6 bases for V and 4 bases for J; bases not matched to a gene: 11. The CDR3 totals 15 residues. As DNA, the CDR3 is TGCGCCAGCAGATATCAACGAGGGGGCGGCACTGAAGCTTTCTTT. Its translation is CASRYQRGGGTEAFF.

Remarks on this clone: The junction shows a germline mismatch at one end, possibly a read error. The chain carries TRBV7-9 and TRBJ1-4, with no clear D. CDR3 length: 14 amino acids. Per the germline V gene, CDR1 is SEHNR and CDR2 is FQNEAQ (reference sequence). CDR3 sequence (DNA): TGTTCCAGCAGCCCCTCTGGAGGGAGTGAAAAACTGTTTTTT. Protein product: CSSSPSGGSEKLFF.

The gene calls are TRBV7-9 and TRBJ2-5; 13 bases fit TRBD2. The CDR3 has 17 amino acids. V was pared by 6 bases and J by 5 bases, with 12 bases of the junction left unmatched. In germline, CDR1 is SEHNR, CDR2 FQNEAQ (reference sequence). CDR3 sequence reads: CASSPGLAGALSETQYF. The CDR3 bases are TGTGCCAGCAGTCCCGGACTAGCGGGAGCTCTTTCGGAGACCCAGTACTTC.

The chain carries TRBV7-9 and TRBJ2-1, with D maybe TRBD2 (6 bases). Per the germline V gene, CDR1 is SEHNR and CDR2 is FQNEAQ (reference sequence). The CDR3 is made up of 14 amino acids. With 1 base removed from V and 7 bases from J, the gap between germline ends came to 11 bases. The CDR3 sequence: CASSLVAVENEQFF. The CDR3 nucleotides are TGTGCCAGCAGCTTAGTAGCGGTAGAAAATGAGCAGTTCTTC.

The chain uses TRBV4-1 and TRBJ2-1, with a possible D match to TRBD2 (6 bases). Germline V gene data show CDR1 as MGHRA and CDR2 as YSYEKL. The CDR3 runs to 12 residues. Trimming took 4 bases from V and 14 from J, leaving 15 bases between them. CDR3 residues: CASSREAGPEFF. In DNA form, the CDR3 reads TGCGCCAGCAGCCGGGAGGCGGGCCCCGAGTTCTTC.

This clone has only one observation. This chain connects TRBV5-4 to TRBJ2-1; 9 nucleotides align to TRBD2. From germline, CDR1 is SGHNT and CDR2 YYREEE (reference sequence). There are 16 residues in the CDR3. With V trimmed by 4 bases and J by 3 bases, 8 bases remained unmatched. The CDR3 reads CASSQHPSGNYNEQFF. CDR3 DNA: TGTGCCAGCAGCCAGCACCCTAGCGGGAACTACAATGAGCAGTTCTTC.

The chain joins TRBV30 to TRBJ1-1; unclear D gene. V was trimmed by 0 bases and J by 2 bases, leaving 22 bases between them. Germline-derived CDR1 and CDR2 are GTSNPN and SVGIG (reference sequence). This CDR3 has 18 amino acids. DNA for the CDR3: TGTGCCTGGAGTGTAACCCCCCCCAAGGCAGACACAAACACTGAAGCTTTCTTT. It codes for CAWSVTPPKADTNTEAFF.

On this clone: The junction departs from germline at one end; a sequencing error may be responsible. CDR3 nucleotides: TGTTCCAGCAGCTCGAGTGTCTACGAGCAGTACTTC. It yields the protein CSSSSSVYEQYF. V usage is TRBV7-9 and J usage is TRBJ2-7; D unclear. The CDR3 is 12 amino acids. The V gene's germline CDR1 is SEHNR and CDR2 FQNEAQ (reference sequence).

The chain links TRBV18 to TRBJ2-1, with 10 positions matching TRBD2. V shed 2 bases and J 8 bases; nucleotides not matched to a gene: 12. Germline CDR1 and CDR2: KGHSH and LQKENI. CDR3 size: 17 residues. CDR3 region: CASSPDVGSGRFYEQFF. The CDR3 bases are TGTGCCAGCTCACCAGATGTGGGTAGCGGGAGGTTCTATGAGCAGTTCTTC.

This clone showed up just a few times. The rearrangement joins TRBV5-1 to TRBJ2-1; TRBD1 matches 9 bases. CDR1 is SGHRS, CDR2 YFSETQ, per germline. This CDR3 is 16 amino acids long. With V trimmed by 4 bases and J by 3 bases, 8 bases remained unmatched. The DNA for the CDR3 is TGCGCCAGCAGCCTTCCGACAGGGGGGCTCTACAATGAGCAGTTCTTC. Protein product: CASSLPTGGLYNEQFF.

The rearrangement uses TRBV27 and TRBJ1-4; maybe TRBD1 (5 bases). Looked up from germline, CDR1 is MNHEY and CDR2 is SMNVEV (reference sequence). The CDR3 length is 15 residues. Deletions cut 5 bases from V and 5 bases from J, with 15 bases between. The chain's CDR3 is CASSPLGGVNEKLFF. The CDR3 DNA follows: TGTGCCAGCAGTCCCTTGGGGGGGGTAAATGAAAAACTGTTTTTT. Together with reference TRBV27 and TRBJ1-4, the CDR3 gives the full variable domain: EAQVTQNPRYLITVTGKKLTVTCSQNMNHEYMSWYRQDPGLGLRQIYYSMNVEVTDKGDVPEGYKVSRKEKRNFPLILESPSPNQTSLYFCASSPLGGVNEKLFFGSGTQLSVL.

The chain employs TRBV7-9 and TRBJ2-1; D is unclear. The CDR3 consists of 13 residues. V shed 2 bases and J shed 4 bases, with 6 bases lying between them. The germline gives CDR1 SEHNR, CDR2 FQNEAQ (reference sequence). The CDR3 reads CASSLREYNEQFF. The DNA for the CDR3 is TGTGCCAGCAGCTTAAGAGAATACAATGAGCAGTTCTTC.

This clone has only a few counts. The CDR3 nucleotides are TGTGCCAGCTCACCACCAGGAATAGCGGGAGGGGACAATGAGCAGTTCTTC. Its protein product is CASSPPGIAGGDNEQFF. The J gene is TRBJ2-1, the V gene TRBV18; 11 nucleotides match TRBD2. Trimming at V came to 0 bases and at J to 5 bases, leaving 6 bases not matched to a gene. The CDR3 spans 17 residues. The germline V gene has CDR1 KGHSH and CDR2 LQKENI.

This clone was seen a handful of times. The chain uses TRBV5-6 and TRBJ2-5; D not resolved. V lost 0 bases and J lost 0, with 12 bases in between. The germline V gene encodes CDR1 SGHDT and CDR2 YYEEEE. This CDR3 is 16 amino acids long. CDR3: CASSLVVSGYQETQYF. The CDR3 DNA follows: TGTGCCAGCAGCTTGGTTGTCTCCGGTTACCAAGAGACCCAGTACTTC.

The chain employs TRBV27 and TRBJ2-2; 7 bases are shared with TRBD2. With 8 bases clipped from V and 0 bases from J, the junction kept 3 bases outside the gene matches. Germline CDR1 is MNHEY and CDR2 is SMNVEV (reference sequence). The CDR3 sequence is 14 residues long. CDR3 region: CASREAANTGELFF. The DNA for the CDR3 is TGTGCCAGCCGGGAGGCCGCGAACACCGGGGAGCTGTTTTTT.

Turning to this clone: Other DNA sequences in this sample translate to the same CDR3. The rearrangement uses TRBV2 and TRBJ1-5, with D perhaps TRBD1 (6 bases). Germline V gene data show CDR1 as SNHLY and CDR2 as FYNNEI. This CDR3 is built from 14 residues. Trimming cost V 2 bases and J 11 bases, with 16 bases left between them. This chain's CDR3 is CASSEMGAHPAQHF. DNA for the CDR3: TGTGCCAGCAGTGAAATGGGGGCCCACCCGGCCCAGCATTTT.

The chain employs TRBV10-2 and TRBJ2-1; D is uncertain. This CDR3 spans 13 amino acids. Trimming pared 5 bases from V and 0 bases from J, leaving 5 bases between. CDR1 is WSHSY and CDR2 is SAAADI in the germline V gene. The DNA of the CDR3 is TGCGCCAGCAGTTTCAGCTCCTACAATGAGCAGTTCTTC. This gives the protein CASSFSSYNEQFF.

This clone was observed a handful of times. This chain connects TRBV30 to TRBJ2-3, with D perhaps TRBD1 (5 bases). The V and J ends lost 0 bases and 1 base respectively, with 8 bases between them. The CDR3 is 14 amino acids. The germline V gene encodes CDR1 GTSNPN and CDR2 SVGIG (reference sequence). CDR3 coding DNA: TGTGCCTGGAGTGTTGGACATCGCACAGATACGCAGTATTTT. It yields the protein CAWSVGHRTDTQYF.

J is TRBJ2-7 and V is TRBV19, with 13 bases fitting TRBD2. The germline V gene encodes CDR1 LNHDA and CDR2 SQIVND (reference sequence). V shed 6 bases, J shed 2 bases, and the junction held 10 bases outside the gene matches. CDR3 length: 17 residues. As DNA, the CDR3 is TGTGCCAGTAGGAGAGGACTAGCGGGAGACGGTACCTACGAGCAGTACTTC. Residues: CASRRGLAGDGTYEQYF.

The sample holds a few counts of this clone. J is TRBJ1-2 and V is TRBV30, with D hard to call. This CDR3 has 15 residues. The V gene lost 0 bases and the J gene lost 4 bases, with 15 bases spanning the gap. Germline V gives CDR1 GTSNPN, CDR2 SVGIG (reference sequence). CDR3 nucleotides: TGTGCCTGGAGTGTATTTGGCGCGGTTGGCTATGGCTACACCTTC. Encoded protein: CAWSVFGAVGYGYTF.

The chain's CDR3 is CASSLSVRQGLPNYGYTF. The DNA for the CDR3 is TGTGCCAGCAGCTTGTCTGTCCGACAGGGCCTCCCTAACTATGGCTACACCTTC. The V call is TRBV7-8, the J call TRBJ1-2, with TRBD1 identical over 7 bases. The germline V gene has CDR1 SGHVS and CDR2 FQNEAQ. The V and J ends lost 3 bases and 0 bases, in that order; junction bases with no gene match: 13. The CDR3 extends over 18 amino acids.

This chain connects TRBV5-1 to TRBJ2-1, with TRBD1 matching over 9 bases. Per germline, CDR1 SGHRS and CDR2 YFSETQ. This CDR3 has 15 amino acids. V dropped 5 bases and J dropped 1; count of bases not matched to a gene: 4. The CDR3 DNA follows: TGCGCCAGCAGATCGGGACAGGGATCCTACAATGAGCAGTTCTTC. It encodes CASRSGQGSYNEQFF.

This clone has only a few counts. The rearrangement uses TRBV19 and TRBJ2-1; 14 positions agree with TRBD2. The CDR3 covers 17 residues. Germline lookup yields CDR1 LNHDA and CDR2 SQIVND (reference sequence). J was trimmed by 5 bases and V by 6 bases; bases with no gene match: 9. DNA of the CDR3: TGTGCCAGTAGCGCCACCGTGGGACTAGCGGGAGACAATGAGCAGTTCTTC. Protein sequence: CASSATVGLAGDNEQFF.

The count of this clone is one. The gene calls are TRBV10-3 and TRBJ2-5; a weak D match, TRBD2 (5 bases). The germline gives CDR1 ENHRY, CDR2 SYGVKD. The CDR3 has 15 residues. Trimming left V 5 bases short and J 2 bases short, with 15 bases between. The CDR3 DNA follows: TGTGCCATCAGTAGCGATGGACTTGATCAAGAGACCCAGTACTTC. This codes for CAISSDGLDQETQYF.

The V gene is TRBV12-5, the J gene TRBJ2-5, with TRBD1 as a possible D gene (6 bases). The CDR3 length is 16 residues. The V end was cut by 2 bases, the J end by 2 bases, with 15 bases between. The V gene's germline CDR1 is LGHNT and CDR2 FRNRAP. The CDR3 coding sequence is TGTGCTAGTGGTTTGACCCACTCAGGGGATCAAGAGACCCAGTACTTC. Residues: CASGLTHSGDQETQYF.

The chain combines TRBV11-3 with TRBJ1-1, with D perhaps matching TRBD1 (6 bases). The CDR3 loop spans 13 amino acids. Germline V gene lookup returns CDR1 SGHNT and CDR2 YENEEA. Trimming took 5 bases from V and 8 from J, leaving 15 bases between them. CDR3 amino acids: CASSVTDGTEAFF. In DNA, the CDR3 is TGTGCCAGCAGCGTAACCGACGGGACAGAAGCTTTCTTT.

The chain joins TRBV29-1 to TRBJ2-5; 8 bases align to TRBD1. V was clipped by 7 bases and J by 5 bases; unmatched bases: 3. Germline CDR1 SQVTM, CDR2 ANQGSEA. CDR3 length: 11 residues. CDR3 in amino acids: CSGQGPETQYF. The CDR3 DNA reads TGCAGCGGACAGGGGCCGGAGACCCAGTACTTC.

The rearrangement joins TRBV7-8 to TRBJ1-5; 7 positions agree with TRBD1. V dropped 4 bases and J dropped 0; count of bases not matched to a gene: 3. Looked up from germline, CDR1 is SGHVS and CDR2 is FQNEAQ. This CDR3 contains 15 residues. CDR3 sequence: CASSSTGNSNQPQHF. In nucleotides, the CDR3 is TGTGCCAGCAGCTCGACAGGGAATAGCAATCAGCCCCAGCATTTT.

In the case of this clone: Other DNA sequences in this specimen translate into the identical CDR3. The gene calls are TRBV18 and TRBJ1-1; D might be TRBD1 (6 bases). The V end lost 4 bases, the J end lost 2 bases, and 8 bases lay between the germline ends. Germline V CDR1 and CDR2: KGHSH, LQKENI. The CDR3 runs 13 residues. The CDR3 DNA reads TGTGCCAGCTCACAGGGACAAAACACTGAAGCTTTCTTT. It codes for CASSQGQNTEAFF.

This clone was found once. The chain has TRBV12-5 and TRBJ1-1; 10 bases fit TRBD1. CDR1 and CDR2 (germline): LGHNT, FRNRAP. The ends lost 7 bases at V and 3 bases at J; junction bases unmatched: 14. The CDR3 length is 17 residues. The CDR3, as DNA: TGTGCTAGTGCCTCGATCGGGACAGGGGCTTGGTACACTGAAGCTTTCTTT. It encodes CASASIGTGAWYTEAFF.

The chain uses TRBV25-1 and TRBJ1-5; D ambiguous. The CDR3 runs 14 residues. The V end lost 3 bases, the J end lost 1 base, and 7 bases lay between the germline ends. The V gene's germline CDR1 is MGHDK and CDR2 SYGVNS. The CDR3 DNA reads TGTGCCAGCAGTGACCGGAGGAGCAATCAGCCCCAGCATTTT. Its translation: CASSDRRSNQPQHF.

V is TRBV2 and J is TRBJ1-1, with no clear D. V dropped 4 bases and J dropped 8 bases, with 5 bases sitting between them. CDR1 is SNHLY and CDR2 is FYNNEI in the germline V gene. This CDR3 has 10 residues. DNA of the CDR3: TGTGCCAGCAGTGCTCAGGAAGCTTTCTTT. Amino acid sequence: CASSAQEAFF.